These 21 T cell receptor beta chains came from one sample sequenced in a study of beta chain features in type 1 diabetes. Study results and caveats: Across all four CD4+ subsets, people with type 1 diabetes showed modestly shorter TCRB CDR3s.

Which antigens these TCRs recognize remains unknown. The investigators reverse transcribed all of the isolated RNA, so they sequenced expressed TCRB transcripts. Assay used: immunoSEQ multiplex PCR; TCRdb lists only in-frame clones, some missing. The table records some 290,000 clones, around 24% of them present only once. The sample taken for sequencing was naive CD4+ T cells from blood. Receptors were obtained from a woman aged 25-40 years with type 1 diabetes.

The chain recombines TRBV28 with TRBJ2-3; TRBD1 might be the D (6 bases). The germline V gene has CDR1 MDHEN and CDR2 SYDVKM. V lost 6 bases and J 2 bases, leaving 12 bases between the germline ends. The CDR3 is 14 residues long. The DNA for the CDR3 is TGTGCCAGCAGCCGTGGACAGTTCACAGATACGCAGTATTTT. It is translated as CASSRGQFTDTQYF.

This sequence joins TRBV10-3 and TRBJ2-3; 7 nucleotides match TRBD2. The germline gives CDR1 ENHRY, CDR2 SYGVKD. Trimming cost V 3 bases and J 0 bases; bases outside gene matches: 12. The CDR3 is 18 amino acids. The CDR3 loop reads CAISDVVAGEHSTDTQYF. CDR3 DNA: TGTGCCATCAGTGATGTGGTGGCGGGGGAGCATAGCACAGATACGCAGTATTTT.

This clone turned up a few times. The sample carries other DNA sequences with the same CDR3. The chain recombines TRBV30 with TRBJ1-1; D is ambiguous. Germline V gives CDR1 GTSNPN, CDR2 SVGIG (reference sequence). The CDR3 totals 12 residues. With 1 base removed from V and 0 bases from J, the gap between germline ends came to 3 bases. CDR3 nucleotides: TGTGCCTGGAGTGCCGTGAACACTGAAGCTTTCTTT. This sequence encodes CAWSAVNTEAFF.

This chain uses TRBV7-8 with TRBJ2-7, with TRBD2 matching 8 bases. CDR1 is SGHVS, CDR2 FQNEAQ, per germline. The CDR3 is 13 amino acids. The trim removed 4 bases at V and 3 bases at J, leaving 2 bases unmatched. As DNA, the CDR3 is TGTGCCAGCAGCTCGGGACTAGACTACGAGCAGTACTTC. Protein product: CASSSGLDYEQYF.

The V gene is TRBV4-1, the J gene TRBJ2-5; perhaps TRBD2 as D (5 bases). Germline V gene sequence: CDR1 MGHRA, CDR2 YSYEKL. Trimming took off 1 base at V and 6 bases at J, with 21 bases between the two ends. This CDR3 has 17 residues. The CDR3 region has the DNA TGCGCCAGCAGCCAAGTTCGGGGTGTGGGTATCGGAAAGACCCAGTACTTC. This encodes CASSQVRGVGIGKTQYF.

The rearrangement joins TRBV18 to TRBJ2-1, with 8 positions matching TRBD2. The CDR3 length is 16 residues. The J segment lost 0 bases and the V segment lost 3 bases, leaving 4 bases of the junction unmatched. The germline CDR1 and CDR2 sequences are KGHSH and LQKENI. CDR3 protein: CASSPRGGYSYNEQFF. The CDR3 DNA reads as TGTGCCAGCTCACCCCGGGGGGGCTACTCCTACAATGAGCAGTTCTTC.

The rearrangement uses TRBV2 and TRBJ2-7, with 9 bases aligning to TRBD1. V lost 7 bases and J lost 12; bases outside the gene matches: 13. CDR1 SNHLY and CDR2 FYNNEI come from the germline V gene. This CDR3 has 13 residues. The CDR3 is CASTEGQGRLGYF. The CDR3 DNA sequence: TGTGCCAGCACCGAGGGACAGGGACGGTTGGGGTACTTC.

This clone was found a few times. V usage is TRBV18 and J usage is TRBJ2-2; 7 bases are shared with TRBD1. Germline loops: CDR1 KGHSH, CDR2 LQKENI. V lost 6 bases and J lost 4; bases outside the gene matches: 11. The CDR3 contains 16 residues. CDR3 protein: CASSRGQAVGTGELFF. As DNA, the CDR3 is TGTGCCAGCTCCCGAGGACAGGCGGTAGGCACCGGGGAGCTGTTTTTT.

This chain connects TRBV9 to TRBJ2-3, with D perhaps TRBD1 (6 bases). The CDR3 covers 14 residues. Germline CDR1 is SGDLS and CDR2 is YYNGEE. Trimming removed 4 bases from V and 6 bases from J, with 15 bases in between. CDR3: CASSFRGEGDTQYF. The DNA of the CDR3 is TGTGCCAGCAGCTTCAGGGGCGAGGGCGATACGCAGTATTTT. The entire variable domain, with the rest obtained from reference TRBV9 and TRBJ2-3, is as follows: DSGVTQTPKHLITATGQRVTLRCSPRSGDLSVYWYQQSLDQGLQFLIQYYNGEERAKGNILERFSAQQFPDLHSELNLSSLELGDSALYFCASSFRGEGDTQYFGPGTRLTVL.

The CDR3 spells CASSYSSTGEETQYF. CDR3 nucleotides: TGTGCCAGCAGCTACTCGTCAACAGGGGAAGAGACCCAGTACTTC. The rearrangement links TRBV7-9 to TRBJ2-5; 7 bases align to TRBD1. The CDR3 is 15 residues long. The germline V gene has CDR1 SEHNR and CDR2 FQNEAQ (reference sequence). The V gene end was trimmed by 4 bases and the J gene end by 3 bases; junction bases not matched to a gene: 8.

The J gene is TRBJ2-1, the V gene TRBV4-1; 10 nucleotides line up with TRBD2. V was clipped by 6 bases and J by 2 bases; unmatched bases: 7. Per germline, CDR1 MGHRA and CDR2 YSYEKL. The CDR3 runs to 16 residues. CDR3: CASRIAGGQTYNEQFF. Written as DNA, the CDR3 is TGCGCCAGCAGAATAGCGGGAGGCCAAACCTACAATGAGCAGTTCTTC.

For this clone: Mismatch with germline at one junction end may stem from a read error. The gene calls are TRBV7-2 and TRBJ2-1; TRBD2 matches at 8 bases. From germline, CDR1 is SGHTA and CDR2 FQGNSA. The CDR3 runs to 13 residues. CDR3 DNA sequence: TGTGCCAGCAGCTTCCGACTAACGGGAGGGCTGATCTTC. This sequence encodes CASSFRLTGGLIF.

Only a few counts were recorded for this clone. The chain is built from TRBV4-1 and TRBJ1-2, with D perhaps TRBD1 (6 bases). V shed 1 base and J shed 1 base, with 7 bases lying between them. The CDR3 has 14 amino acids. Germline V gene sequence: CDR1 MGHRA, CDR2 YSYEKL. The CDR3 loop is CASSQGTDNYGYTF. The CDR3 DNA sequence: TGCGCCAGCAGCCAAGGGACAGATAACTATGGCTACACCTTC.

This chain links TRBV4-1 with TRBJ2-7, with TRBD2 matching over 14 bases. The J segment lost 7 bases and the V segment lost 1 base, leaving 6 bases of the junction unmatched. CDR1 is MGHRA, CDR2 YSYEKL, per germline. The CDR3 loop spans 16 amino acids. This chain's CDR3 is CASSQAAGTSGREQYF. CDR3 DNA sequence: TGCGCCAGCAGCCAAGCAGCCGGGACTAGCGGGAGAGAGCAGTACTTC.

The chain combines TRBV30 with TRBJ1-1; D is unclear. Per the germline V gene, CDR1 is GTSNPN and CDR2 is SVGIG (reference sequence). The CDR3 is made up of 11 amino acids. The V gene lost 4 bases and the J gene lost 6 bases, with 9 bases spanning the gap. The CDR3 bases are TGTGCCTGGACGGGTTATGCTGAAGCTTTCTTT. Translation: CAWTGYAEAFF.

This clone has more than one count but fewer than ten. V and J are TRBV6-5 and TRBJ2-7, with 9 positions matching TRBD1. Per germline, CDR1 MNHEY and CDR2 SVGAGI. The CDR3 spans 12 residues. The ends lost 6 bases at V and 3 bases at J; junction bases unmatched: 0. In nucleotides, the CDR3 is TGTGCCAGCAGGGACAGGGGCTACGAGCAGTACTTC. This codes for CASRDRGYEQYF.

In its sample, this clone was seen a few times. The chain is built from TRBV27 and TRBJ2-6; D unresolved. Germline loops: CDR1 MNHEY, CDR2 SMNVEV (reference sequence). V was shortened by 7 bases and J by 1 base, with 8 bases between the two germline ends. CDR3 length: 14 amino acids. The CDR3: CASKTESGANVLTF. The CDR3, as DNA: TGTGCCAGCAAAACAGAATCTGGGGCCAACGTCCTGACTTTC. The variable domain in full, with the rest retrieved from reference TRBV27 and TRBJ2-6, is EAQVTQNPRYLITVTGKKLTVTCSQNMNHEYMSWYRQDPGLGLRQIYYSMNVEVTDKGDVPEGYKVSRKEKRNFPLILESPSPNQTSLYFCASKTESGANVLTFGAGSRLTVL.

The chain has TRBV5-6 and TRBJ1-2, with a possible D match to TRBD1 (5 bases). The CDR3 is 13 residues long. With 1 base removed from V and 8 bases from J, the gap between germline ends came to 12 bases. Germline CDR1 is SGHDT and CDR2 is YYEEEE. The CDR3 DNA reads as TGTGCCAGCAGCTTGTCTGGGGCCGGGGGCTACACCTTC. It yields the protein CASSLSGAGGYTF. Using reference TRBV5-6 and TRBJ1-2 for the parts outside the CDR3, the full variable domain is DAGVTQSPTHLIKTRGQQVTLRCSPKSGHDTVSWYQQALGQGPQFIFQYYEEEERQRGNFPDRFSGHQFPNYSSELNVNALLLGDSALYLCASSLSGAGGYTFGSGTRLTVV.

Only a few counts were recorded for this clone. This chain joins TRBV29-1 and TRBJ2-1; D is undetermined. V gave up 3 bases and J gave up 10 bases, with 13 bases separating them. This CDR3 contains 12 residues. Per germline, CDR1 SQVTM and CDR2 ANQGSEA. The CDR3 loop is CSVEAPPREQFF. CDR3 sequence (DNA): TGCAGCGTTGAGGCCCCCCCCAGGGAGCAGTTCTTC.

This clone was detected a few times. The chain recombines TRBV28 with TRBJ2-1; tentative D call: TRBD2 (5 bases). Germline CDR1 reads MDHEN; CDR2 reads SYDVKM. Trimming shortened V by 3 bases and J by 8 bases, and 14 bases separated the two germline ends. CDR3 length: 14 residues. The chain's CDR3 is CASSLVGGRHEQFF. DNA of the CDR3: TGTGCCAGCAGTTTGGTGGGCGGGCGCCATGAGCAGTTCTTC.

The rearrangement links TRBV5-1 to TRBJ2-1; 9 bases fit TRBD2. The CDR3 loop spans 15 amino acids. With 4 bases clipped from V and 10 bases from J, the junction kept 12 bases outside the gene matches. Germline V gene lookup returns CDR1 SGHRS and CDR2 YFSETQ. The CDR3: CASSPTLAGDAEQFF. As DNA, the CDR3 is TGCGCCAGCAGCCCAACCTTAGCGGGAGACGCCGAGCAGTTCTTC.